The sequence of this TCR beta chain was determined in a study of blood T cell repertoires in COVID-19. This CDR3 spans 13 amino acids. Between the trimmed V and J ends, which lost 3 bases and 10 bases, there was a span of 10 bases. CDR1 and CDR2 (germline): LNHDA, SQIVND (reference sequence). Method: immunoSEQ multiplex PCR; TCRdb's copy keeps in-frame clones and lacks some. This table has some 91,000 clones, 83% appearing once. The sequencing input was peripheral blood. This chain links TRBV19 with TRBJ1-6; TRBD1 is a possible D gene (6 bases). The TCR sequence derives from a human donor in a cohort sampled during active COVID-19. Written as DNA, the CDR3 is TGTGCCAGTAGTATCGGGACACACTCACCCCTCCACTTT. This gives the protein CASSIGTHSPLHF.